These T cell receptor beta chains were read from a single sample in a study of blood T cell repertoires in COVID-19. TCRdb's table, derived via immunoSEQ multiplex PCR, lists solely in-frame clones and lacks some. Of 310,000 or so clones in the sample, around 86% are singletons; the top ten hold over 1%. Material for sequencing was peripheral blood. The receptors stem from an older man with acute or convalescent COVID-19. Both conserved end residues are part of each CDR3. Fields, in order: V gene, J gene, clone size, D gene, CDR3 DNA, CDR3 protein. D genes are given only for firm matches. Clone size is not always given. Where it is, it says once, few, many or a class for expanded clones.

TRBV5-4	TRBJ2-5	NA	TRBD2	TGTGCCAGCAGCTTGGACGGGACGGGGGGTTATGAGACCCAGTACTTC	CASSLDGTGGYETQYF
TRBV2	TRBJ2-7	once	TRBD1	TGTGCCAGCAGTGACCAGGGGGCCTCCTACGAGCAGTACTTC	CASSDQGASYEQYF
TRBV27	TRBJ2-4	NA	TRBD2	TGTGCCAGCAGCCCAAGCGGGAGAACCCAAAACATTCAGTACTTC	CASSPSGRTQNIQYF
TRBV9	TRBJ1-2	NA	NA	TGTGCCAGCAGCGTAGTGGCCGCAGCTAACTATGGCTACACCTTC	CASSVVAAANYGYTF
TRBV7-2	TRBJ2-2	NA	NA	TGTGCCAGCAGCTTGGGCAGGGGGAGGCCCGGGGAGCTGTTTTTT	CASSLGRGRPGELFF
TRBV2	TRBJ1-6	NA	TRBD1	TGTGCCAGCAGTGAGCGACAGGGCGATGGTTCACCCCTCCACTTT	CASSERQGDGSPLHF
TRBV6-2/TRBV6-3	TRBJ2-1	NA	TRBD1	TGTGCCAGCAGTTCTATGGACAGGGGTTACAATGAGCAGTTCTTC	CASSSMDRGYNEQFF
TRBV4-1	TRBJ2-5	NA	TRBD1	TGCGCCAGCAGCGGGACAGGCCGACCCCAAGAGACCCAGTACTTC	CASSGTGRPQETQYF
TRBV6-5	TRBJ2-7	NA	NA	TGTGCCAGCACCCAACAGGTGTACTACGAGCAGTACTTC	CASTQQVYYEQYF
TRBV3-1/TRBV3-2	TRBJ2-3	NA	TRBD2	TGTGCCAGCAGCCAAGACTTAGCGGGGGTTGGAACAGATACGCAGTATTTT	CASSQDLAGVGTDTQYF
TRBV6-2/TRBV6-3	TRBJ1-5	NA	TRBD1	TGTGCCAGCAGCCACGGGACAGCTCCTACTCAGCCCCAGCATTTT	CASSHGTAPTQPQHF
TRBV29-1	TRBJ1-2	NA	NA	TGCAGCGTTGGGAGCAGAGCTAACTATGGCTACACCTTC	CSVGSRANYGYTF
TRBV5-4	TRBJ1-2	NA	NA	TGTGCCAGCAGCTTGGGGCAGAACTATGGCTACACCTTC	CASSLGQNYGYTF
TRBV20-1	TRBJ2-3	NA	TRBD2	TGCAGTGCTCCAGCGGGAGCTACGCAGTATTTT	CSAPAGATQYF
TRBV28	TRBJ1-2	NA	NA	TGTGCCAGCAGTTTCCCAAAGGGGTCCAAGGACTATGGCTACACCTTC	CASSFPKGSKDYGYTF
TRBV11-3	TRBJ2-2	NA	NA	TGTGCCAGTCGGAGGGGCGGGCCGAACACCGGGGAGCTGTTTTTT	CASRRGGPNTGELFF
TRBV5-1	TRBJ2-5	NA	NA	TGCGCCAGCAGCTTGGCCACTAATAAAGAGACCCAGTACTTC	CASSLATNKETQYF
TRBV28	TRBJ1-2	few	TRBD1	TGTGCCAGCAGTCCCCGGGACAGGGTTGGCTACACCTTC	CASSPRDRVGYTF
TRBV24-1	TRBJ1-1	NA	NA	TGTGCCACCAGTAACAGGGATTGGGGTGAAGCTTTCTTT	CATSNRDWGEAFF
TRBV5-6	TRBJ1-6	NA	NA	TGTGCCAGCAGCTTCGACAGGATCAGCTCCTATAATTCACCCCTCCACTTT	CASSFDRISSYNSPLHF
TRBV29-1	TRBJ2-6	NA	NA	TGCAGCGTTTCGGAAGGGGGACCTGGGGCCAACGTCCTGACTTTC	CSVSEGGPGANVLTF
TRBV7-9	TRBJ2-2	NA	NA	TGTGCCAGCAGCTTGTCGAGGGGGGAGCTGTTTTTT	CASSLSRGELFF
TRBV2	TRBJ1-2	NA	TRBD1	TGTGCCAGCAGTGACGGGACAGGGGGATATGGCTACACCTTC	CASSDGTGGYGYTF
TRBV7-9	TRBJ2-1	NA	NA	TGTGCCAGCAGCTACAGGAGGGCCAATGAGCAGTTCTTC	CASSYRRANEQFF
TRBV28	TRBJ1-4	NA	NA	TGTGCCAGCAGTAGAACCACAAATGAAAAACTGTTTTTT	CASSRTTNEKLFF
TRBV29-1	TRBJ2-3	NA	TRBD1	TGCAGCGTCCACCAGGGACAGGGGTGGACAGATACGCAGTATTTT	CSVHQGQGWTDTQYF
TRBV19	TRBJ2-5	NA	NA	TGTGCCAGTAGTAAACTCACAGTTGGCACACCTAAAGAGACCCAGTACTTC	CASSKLTVGTPKETQYF
TRBV7-6	TRBJ1-4	NA	NA	TGTGCCAGCAGCTTAGGGGGGCTAGTAGGTGAAAAACTGTTTTTT	CASSLGGLVGEKLFF
TRBV19	TRBJ1-2	NA	NA	TGTGCCAGTAGTTTGGGAGCGACGGGTGGTGGCTACACCTTC	CASSLGATGGGYTF
TRBV7-9	TRBJ1-2	NA	NA	TGTGCCAGCAGCTTAGTACGGACAGTATCCTATGGCTACACCTTC	CASSLVRTVSYGYTF
TRBV7-9	TRBJ1-4	NA	TRBD1	TGTGCCAGCAGCTTAGAGACAGGGATGAGAGAAAAACTGTTTTTT	CASSLETGMREKLFF
TRBV4-2	TRBJ2-7	NA	TRBD1	TGTGCCAGCAGCCAAGGTTGGGCCGGGACAGGGGACTACGAGCAGTACTTC	CASSQGWAGTGDYEQYF
TRBV4-3	TRBJ1-3	NA	NA	TGCGCCAGCAGCCAAATCCGACAGTCTGGAAACACCATATATTTT	CASSQIRQSGNTIYF
TRBV24-1	TRBJ2-2	once	TRBD2	TGTGCCACCCAGACTAGCGGGACAGGAACCGGGGAGCTGTTTTTT	CATQTSGTGTGELFF